This is a list of T cell receptor beta chains from one sample in a study of shared clonotypes between healthy human individuals. Here immunoSEQ multiplex PCR was the method, and the copy in TCRdb shows in-frame clones only, minus some. This table holds about half a million clones, about four fifths found once. Material: PBMCs. These receptors were obtained from a woman aged 40 to 50 in good health. Some clones in this sample may be carry-over from other donors' samples. Both conserved end residues are part of each CDR3. A D gene is named only where the DNA matches it firmly. Some rows mark clone size as missing; the rest say once, few, many or name a class of expanded clone.

CDR3aa	CDR3nt	v_gene	j_gene	abundance	d_gene
CASSRQEAGANVLTF	TGTGCCAGTAGTAGACAGGAGGCTGGGGCCAACGTCCTGACTTTC	TRBV19	TRBJ2-6	.	.
CASSLAGYRETQYF	TGTGCCAGCAGCTTAGCGGGATATCGGGAGACCCAGTACTTC	TRBV7-2	TRBJ2-5	.	.
CASITTGQRETQYF	TGTGCCAGCATCACCACGGGGCAGAGAGAGACCCAGTACTTC	TRBV28	TRBJ2-5	.	.
CSVLDRGAYEQYF	TGCAGCGTCCTCGACAGGGGTGCGTACGAGCAGTACTTC	TRBV29-1	TRBJ2-7	.	TRBD1
CASSWVVNEKLFF	TGTGCCAGCAGTTGGGTTGTTAATGAAAAACTGTTTTTT	TRBV27	TRBJ1-4	.	.
CASSEGGGYAYEQYF	TGCGCCAGCAGCGAAGGGGGGGGCTACGCCTACGAGCAGTACTTC	TRBV10-2	TRBJ2-7	.	.
CASSPGGQNEAFF	TGCGCCAGCAGCCCCGGCGGACAAAATGAAGCTTTCTTT	TRBV5-1	TRBJ1-1	.	.
CAWNLRRSGNTIYF	TGTGCCTGGAACCTCAGGCGCTCTGGAAACACCATATATTTT	TRBV30	TRBJ1-3	.	.
CASSFKGAYTDTQYF	TGTGCCAGCAGTTTCAAGGGGGCGTACACAGATACGCAGTATTTT	TRBV28	TRBJ2-3	once	TRBD1
CASSLDRDTEAFF	TGTGCCAGTAGTCTGGACAGGGACACTGAAGCTTTCTTT	TRBV19	TRBJ1-1	once	TRBD1
CASSQDIAGSLAGDSEQYF	TGCGCCAGCAGCCAAGATATTGCAGGGTCATTAGCGGGAGACAGCGAGCAGTACTTC	TRBV4-3	TRBJ2-7	.	TRBD2
CASSLPQGAEQFF	TGCGCCAGCAGCTTGCCACAGGGGGCTGAGCAGTTCTTC	TRBV5-1	TRBJ2-1	.	TRBD1
CASSLTLNRGGYQPQHF	TGTGCCAGCAGCCTGACGCTAAACAGGGGGGGTTATCAGCCCCAGCATTTT	TRBV5-5	TRBJ1-5	once	TRBD1
CASSVGTSGLYNEQFF	TGTGCCAGCAGCGTAGGGACTAGCGGTTTGTACAATGAGCAGTTCTTC	TRBV9	TRBJ2-1	.	TRBD2
CASSPVINQPQHF	TGTGCCAGCAGCCCAGTTATTAATCAGCCCCAGCATTTT	TRBV28	TRBJ1-5	once	.
CASRFSGRASYNEQFF	TGTGCCAGCAGGTTTAGCGGGAGGGCCTCCTACAATGAGCAGTTCTTC	TRBV28	TRBJ2-1	.	TRBD2
CASRPDSSYEQYF	TGTGCCAGCAGACCAGACAGCTCCTACGAGCAGTACTTC	TRBV2	TRBJ2-7	.	.
CASSRVAGAGHEQYF	TGTGCCAGCAGCCGGGTAGCGGGAGCCGGCCACGAGCAGTACTTC	TRBV14	TRBJ2-7	.	TRBD2
CASSFLPGELFF	TGCGCCAGCAGCTTCCTTCCCGGGGAGCTGTTTTTT	TRBV5-1	TRBJ2-2	.	.
CASSSTRETEAFF	TGTGCCAGCAGCTCCACCCGAGAGACTGAAGCTTTCTTT	TRBV7-2	TRBJ1-1	.	.
CASSISWDSSTDTQYF	TGTGCCAGTAGTATTAGTTGGGACAGCAGCACAGATACGCAGTATTTT	TRBV19	TRBJ2-3	.	TRBD1
CASSPTFGQPQHF	TGTGCCAGCTCACCGACCTTTGGACAGCCCCAGCATTTT	TRBV18	TRBJ1-5	.	.
CASSERGRKNTEAFF	TGTGCCAGCAGTGAAAGGGGGCGGAAGAACACTGAAGCTTTCTTT	TRBV25-1	TRBJ1-1	.	TRBD1
CASSSVAGREDEQFF	TGCGCCAGCAGCTCGGTAGCGGGGAGAGAGGATGAGCAGTTCTTC	TRBV5-1	TRBJ2-1	.	TRBD2
CASGLAGGLGQFF	TGTGCCAGCGGACTAGCGGGAGGCCTGGGGCAGTTCTTC	TRBV6-5	TRBJ2-1	.	TRBD2
CASSSTGNLASRTEAFF	TGTGCCAGCAGCTCGACAGGCAACCTGGCATCGCGCACTGAAGCTTTCTTT	TRBV7-2	TRBJ1-1	.	.
CASSSTDRAGYEQYF	TGTGCCAGCAGCTCGACGGACAGGGCTGGGTACGAGCAGTACTTC	TRBV11-2	TRBJ2-7	.	TRBD1
CARSWIQGFNQPQHF	TGTGCCAGAAGCTGGATACAGGGATTCAATCAGCCCCAGCATTTT	TRBV7-5	TRBJ1-5	.	.
CASARRARSTNEKLFF	TGTGCCAGCGCGAGAAGGGCTCGATCAACTAATGAAAAACTGTTTTTT	TRBV7-9	TRBJ1-4	.	.
CASGQGVLKTQYF	TGTGCCAGCGGACAGGGAGTTTTGAAGACCCAGTACTTC	TRBV19	TRBJ2-5	.	TRBD1
CASSLDLPTDTQYF	TGTGCCAGCAGCTTAGATCTCCCCACAGATACGCAGTATTTT	TRBV7-9	TRBJ2-3	.	.
CASSQVPGTEAFF	TGCGCCAGCAGCCAAGTTCCGGGCACTGAAGCTTTCTTT	TRBV4-1	TRBJ1-1	.	.
CASSLPRLAGVETQYF	TGTGCCAGCAGCTTACCGCGACTAGCGGGAGTGGAGACCCAGTACTTC	TRBV11-2	TRBJ2-5	.	TRBD2
CASSLSSSGNTIYF	TGCGCCAGCAGTCTCTCCAGCTCTGGAAACACCATATATTTT	TRBV5-1	TRBJ1-3	.	.
CASSLRATDNEQFF	TGCGCCAGCAGCTTGAGGGCTACAGACAATGAGCAGTTCTTC	TRBV5-1	TRBJ2-1	few	.
CASRDGTASYNEQFF	TGCGCCAGCAGAGACGGGACCGCCTCCTACAATGAGCAGTTCTTC	TRBV5-1	TRBJ2-1	.	.
CASSQEGRRGEQYF	TGCGCCAGCAGCCAAGAGGGCCGGAGGGGGGAGCAGTACTTC	TRBV4-3	TRBJ2-7	.	.
CASSVEFGGANEKLFF	TGTGCCAGCAGCGTAGAGTTTGGGGGGGCTAATGAAAAACTGTTTTTT	TRBV9	TRBJ1-4	once	.
CASSVELGGSSYEQYF	TGTGCCAGCAGCGTAGAACTGGGCGGGAGCTCCTACGAGCAGTACTTC	TRBV9	TRBJ2-7	.	TRBD2
CASSQTKGETQYF	TGCGCCAGCAGCCAAACCAAGGGCGAGACCCAGTACTTC	TRBV4-1	TRBJ2-5	.	.
CASRRGGNEAFF	TGTGCCAGCAGGAGAGGGGGGAATGAAGCTTTCTTT	TRBV2	TRBJ1-1	.	.
CASSFIGNTEAFF	TGTGCCAGCAGTTTCATCGGGAACACTGAAGCTTTCTTT	TRBV27	TRBJ1-1	many	.
CASSYPGKNEQYF	TGTGCCAGCAGTTATCCAGGCAAGAACGAGCAGTACTTC	TRBV6-6	TRBJ2-7	.	.
CASSTGGEDTQYF	TGTGCCAGCAGCACTGGAGGGGAAGATACGCAGTATTTT	TRBV9	TRBJ2-3	.	.
CATSRGNFGEQYF	TGTGCCACCAGCAGAGGCAATTTCGGCGAGCAGTACTTC	TRBV15	TRBJ2-7	.	.
CASSPPGLAGGYSSYEQYF	TGTGCCAGCAGCCCGCCGGGACTAGCGGGAGGCTACAGCTCCTACGAGCAGTACTTC	TRBV11-2	TRBJ2-7	.	TRBD2